This TCR beta chain was documented in a study of blood T cell repertoires in COVID-19. Study at large: PBMCs, B-cell-depleted T cells, or T cells were the source of the cDNA or gDNA that made up the material.

The CDR3 sequence is 15 residues long. CDR1 and CDR2 (germline): PRHDT, FYEKMQ (reference sequence). V lost 2 bases to trimming and J lost 3 bases, with 13 bases between them. Profiling relied on immunoSEQ multiplex PCR, and the TCRdb table lists in-frame clones only, not all of them. The sample comprises 200,000 to 300,000 clones, approximately 85% of which are singletons, and about 9.1% rests with the top ten. Material for sequencing was PBMCs or T cells enriched from blood (not recorded which). This sequence joins TRBV13 and TRBJ2-5, with a possible D match to TRBD1 (6 bases). The sequence was obtained from a woman aged 50 to 65 with acute COVID-19. In nucleotides, the CDR3 is TGTGCCAGCAGCTTACCCACAGGGTCGGAAGAGACCCAGTACTTC. Protein: CASSLPTGSEETQYF.